The present TCR beta chain was sequenced within a study of shared clonotypes between healthy human individuals. Germline V gene lookup returns CDR1 SGHTA and CDR2 FQGNSA. The CDR3 extends over 16 amino acids. Trimming removed 1 base from V and 9 bases from J, with 19 bases in between. Notes on the study in general: With several donors compared, 4.5% to 6.5% of naive CD4 clonotypes were shared. Naive subsets generally had larger estimated richness than memory subsets. An expected dependence of interdonor clonotype sharing on sequencing depth was noted. Sampling involved blood alone; tissue repertoires likely differ.

This clone was seen just once. Its antigen is unknown. Libraries were prepared by immunoSEQ multiplex PCR; TCRdb keeps only in-frame clonotypes and omits some of them. The repertoire consists of about 1.5 million clones, with 95% to 97% occurring once and the leading ten covering approximately 1.2%. This clonotype was obtained from a man aged 25-45 years in good health. Sequenced: naive CD4+ T cells sorted from blood. The subset was: CD45RA+ positively selected. V is TRBV7-2 and J is TRBJ2-1, with a possible D match to TRBD2 (5 bases). The CDR3 coding sequence is TGTGCCAGCAGCTTAGGGCCCACGGGGTACAGCGGTGAGCAGTTCTTC. Translating it yields CASSLGPTGYSGEQFF. Full variable domain (rest looked up from reference TRBV7-2 and TRBJ2-1): GAGVSQSPSNKVTEKGKDVELRCDPISGHTALYWYRQSLGQGLEFLIYFQGNSAPDKSGLPSDRFSAERTGGSVSTLTIQRTQQEDSAVYLCASSLGPTGYSGEQFFGPGTRLTVL.